This T cell receptor beta chain emerged from a study of OX40 agonist ivuxolimab in advanced cancers. Findings and caveats of the study: Clonal expansion was seen in CD4+ and CD8+ blood T cells by week 6 at 0.1 to 3.0 mg/kg. Relative to CD4+ cells, CD8+ T cells on average had more expanded clones.

This table comes from immunoSEQ multiplex PCR, and its TCRdb copy is limited to in-frame clones, with some not included. The table lists more than 55,000 clones, more than 80% of them singletons. Concerning this clone: No antigen is known for it.

Germline CDR1 reads SGHNT; CDR2 reads YYREEE (reference sequence). The V end lost 1 base, the J end lost 3 bases, and 2 bases lay between the germline ends. There are 12 residues in the CDR3. With baseline, cycle 4 day 1, and cycle 7 day 1 as timepoints, blood was sampled. The chain couples TRBV5-4 to TRBJ1-5; D remains ambiguous. The sequence came from an adult with an advanced solid tumor such as melanoma, head and neck, liver or kidney cancer. The sequencing here drew on CD4+ or CD8+ T cells sorted from blood, taken in a trial of the OX40 agonist ivuxolimab. CDR3 sequence reads: CASSLNNQPQHF. In DNA form, the CDR3 reads TGTGCCAGCAGCTTGAACAATCAGCCCCAGCATTTT.